The 20 T cell receptor beta chains listed next were all sequenced from one sample in a study of response to subunit inactivated influenza vaccine. TCRdb redid the calling of the RT-PCR reads with MiXCR, one entry per CDR3 protein. The data show 600,000 to 850,000 distinct CDR3 sequences, with approximately 15% seen just once and 7.5% to 8% held by the top ten. The material sequenced was PBMCs from blood, taken 14 days before vaccination. The source of these receptors is a man in his forties or fifties who received an inactivated influenza vaccine.

This clonotype was seen repeatedly, ten times or more. The J gene is TRBJ2-7, the V gene TRBV5-1; D is uncertain. This CDR3 is built from 13 residues. Germline V gene data show CDR1 as SGHRS and CDR2 as YFSETQ. V was trimmed by 2 bases and J by 4 bases, leaving 10 bases between them. The CDR3 reads CASSFGQPYEQYF. The CDR3 region has the DNA TGCGCCAGCAGCTTCGGGCAGCCTTACGAGCAGTACTTC.

The sample holds a few counts of this clonotype. Written as DNA, the CDR3 is TGTGCCAGCAGAACGGGTGGGACAGGGGGCGCGGGTTCACCCCTCCACTTT. This encodes CASRTGGTGGAGSPLHF. The rearrangement uses TRBV27 and TRBJ1-6, with TRBD1 matching 12 bases. V lost 6 bases and J lost 9; bases outside the gene matches: 12. The CDR3 contains 17 residues. CDR1 is MNHEY and CDR2 is SMNVEV in the germline V gene (reference sequence).

Only a few counts were recorded for this clonotype. This sequence joins TRBV7-9 and TRBJ1-3; 9 nucleotides align to TRBD1. This CDR3 is 16 amino acids long. V lost 5 bases to trimming and J lost 0 bases; unmatched junction nucleotides: 5. The germline gives CDR1 SEHNR, CDR2 FQNEAQ (reference sequence). The CDR3 sequence: CASSHTGGLSGNTIYF. The CDR3 region has the DNA TGTGCCAGCAGCCATACAGGGGGCCTCTCTGGAAACACCATATATTTT. Drawing the rest from reference TRBV7-9 and TRBJ1-3, the complete variable domain is DTGVSQNPRHKITKRGQNVTFRCDPISEHNRLYWYRQTLGQGPEFLTYFQNEAQLEKSRLLSDRFSAERPKGSFSTLEIQRTEQGDSAMYLCASSHTGGLSGNTIYFGEGSWLTVV.

A few counts support this clonotype. CDR3 residues: CASSLGSRLAANEQFF. For the CDR3, the DNA is TGTGCCAGCAGCTTAGGGAGTCGGCTAGCGGCCAATGAGCAGTTCTTC. This rearrangement joins TRBV13 to TRBJ2-1, with 7 bases that match TRBD2. The germline gives CDR1 PRHDT, CDR2 FYEKMQ (reference sequence). V gave up 0 bases and J gave up 6 bases; unmatched junction bases: 8. CDR3 length: 16 residues.

This chain uses TRBV4-3 with TRBJ2-1; D ambiguous. The V and J ends lost 2 bases and 8 bases respectively, with 22 bases between them. CDR3 length equals 17 residues. Germline CDR1 LGHNA, CDR2 YSLEER. The CDR3 DNA is TGCGCCAGCAGCCAACCGCCCCCTGGATCCGTAATTGATGAGCAGTTCTTC. It codes for CASSQPPPGSVIDEQFF.

There are a few counts of this clonotype. The chain uses TRBV4-3 and TRBJ2-1; the D is unclear. Trimming took off 3 bases at V and 11 bases at J, with 17 bases between the two ends. The CDR3 totals 14 residues. Per the germline V gene, CDR1 is LGHNA and CDR2 is YSLEER. The CDR3 region has the DNA TGCGCCAGCAGCCAGGGTGACCATGCTCTGAAGCAGTTCTTC. Its protein is CASSQGDHALKQFF.

This clonotype was counted only a few times. V usage is TRBV6-2 or TRBV6-3 and J usage is TRBJ1-1; D call uncertain. In germline, CDR1 is MNHEY, CDR2 SVGEGT. The CDR3 is made up of 13 amino acids. V was cut by 1 base and J by 3 bases, with 6 bases left in between. The CDR3 region has the DNA TGTGCCAGCAGTTACTATCGAGACACTGAAGCTTTCTTT. This translates into CASSYYRDTEAFF.

This clonotype showed up many times. The chain employs TRBV3-1 and TRBJ1-1; D perhaps matches TRBD1 (6 bases). CDR3 length: 14 amino acids. V lost 3 bases to trimming and J lost 1 base, with 9 bases between them. The germline V gene encodes CDR1 LGHDT and CDR2 YNNKEL (reference sequence). CDR3 sequence reads: CASSHLQGNTEAFF. CDR3 in DNA: TGTGCCAGCAGCCACCTACAGGGGAACACTGAAGCTTTCTTT.

The chain joins TRBV9 to TRBJ1-1; D is undetermined. In germline, CDR1 is SGDLS, CDR2 YYNGEE. With 4 bases removed from V and 3 bases from J, the gap between germline ends came to 10 bases. CDR3 length: 13 amino acids. This chain's CDR3 is CASSREWDTEAFF. In DNA, the CDR3 is TGTGCCAGCAGCAGGGAGTGGGACACTGAAGCTTTCTTT. The full variable domain, with the rest looked up from reference TRBV9 and TRBJ1-1, is DSGVTQTPKHLITATGQRVTLRCSPRSGDLSVYWYQQSLDQGLQFLIQYYNGEERAKGNILERFSAQQFPDLHSELNLSSLELGDSALYFCASSREWDTEAFFGQGTRLTVV.

In its sample, this clonotype was seen many times. This chain links TRBV3-1 with TRBJ2-7, with D possibly matching TRBD2 (7 bases). The CDR3 loop spans 17 amino acids. In germline, CDR1 is LGHDT, CDR2 YNNKEL (reference sequence). V shed 2 bases and J shed 6 bases, with 23 bases lying between them. DNA for the CDR3: TGTGCCAGCAGCCAAATCTGGGGGGGGGCCTTCTCTGGCGAGCAGTACTTC. Translation gives CASSQIWGGAFSGEQYF.

This clonotype occurred many times. V is TRBV6-2 or TRBV6-3 and J is TRBJ2-5; D call uncertain. The CDR3 is made up of 11 amino acids. Germline loops: CDR1 MNHEY, CDR2 SVGEGT. V was cut by 2 bases and J by 5 bases, with 3 bases left in between. The chain's CDR3 is CASSYPETQYF. In DNA form, the CDR3 reads TGTGCCAGCAGTTACCCGGAGACCCAGTACTTC.

This clonotype was counted a few times. The chain combines TRBV11-2 with TRBJ2-1; no definite D call. Germline CDR1 SGHAT, CDR2 FQNNGV. The V end lost 10 bases, the J end lost 4 bases, and 17 bases lay between the germline ends. This CDR3 is built from 14 residues. Here the CDR3 reads CATSNRNRYNEQFF. DNA of the CDR3: TGTGCCACCTCAAACCGAAACCGATACAATGAGCAGTTCTTC.

This clonotype was detected once. This chain connects TRBV27 to TRBJ2-1, with unresolved D. This CDR3 is built from 16 residues. CDR1 and CDR2 (germline): MNHEY, SMNVEV (reference sequence). Trimming shortened V by 6 bases and J by 2 bases, and 17 bases separated the two germline ends. This CDR3 is CASSHIIEPTYNEQFF. DNA of the CDR3: TGTGCCAGCAGCCACATCATAGAGCCCACCTACAATGAGCAGTTCTTC.

Only a few counts were recorded for this clonotype. This chain joins TRBV15 and TRBJ2-1; 7 bases are shared with TRBD1. CDR3 size: 17 residues. The V gene's germline CDR1 is LNHNV and CDR2 YYDKDF (reference sequence). The J segment lost 5 bases and the V segment lost 0 bases, leaving 10 bases of the junction unmatched. CDR3 sequence reads: CATSRENRGLGHNEQFF. Written as DNA, the CDR3 is TGTGCCACCAGCAGAGAAAACAGGGGTTTGGGACACAATGAGCAGTTCTTC.

Ten or more counts support this clonotype. CDR3 in DNA: TGTGCCAGCGAGCCGGGGACAGGGTCCTACGAGCAGTACTTC. Encoded protein: CASEPGTGSYEQYF. This chain connects TRBV7-9 to TRBJ2-7, with TRBD1 matching over 9 bases. V was pared by 8 bases and J by 1 base, with 6 bases of the junction left unmatched. Germline V lookup: CDR1 SEHNR, CDR2 FQNEAQ (reference sequence). The length of the CDR3 is 14 residues.

This clonotype has a handful of counts. The V and J genes are TRBV5-1 and TRBJ2-5; TRBD1 aligns across 8 bases. Per germline, CDR1 SGHRS and CDR2 YFSETQ. The J segment lost 6 bases and the V segment lost 5 bases, leaving 12 bases of the junction unmatched. The CDR3 has 15 residues. This CDR3 reads CASRNTGTGFQTQYF. CDR3 DNA sequence: TGCGCCAGCAGGAACACCGGGACAGGATTTCAGACCCAGTACTTC.

This clonotype occurred a few times. The chain recombines TRBV20-1 with TRBJ2-1; 7 positions agree with TRBD2. Germline V CDR1 and CDR2: DFQATT, SNEGSKA (reference sequence). Germline trimming cut 3 bases from V and 7 bases from J; bases unmatched to any gene: 12. The CDR3 is 15 residues long. The CDR3 sequence is CSASTPGLVKNEQFF. The CDR3 DNA reads as TGCAGTGCTAGTACTCCCGGACTAGTAAAGAATGAGCAGTTCTTC.

This clonotype was counted many times. The chain uses TRBV12-3 or TRBV12-4 and TRBJ2-7; D remains unclear. The CDR3 spans 11 residues. Trimming stripped 2 bases from V and 4 bases from J, with 3 bases between. The CDR3 DNA follows: TGTGCCAGCAGTTTACAGTACGAGCAGTACTTC. Its translation: CASSLQYEQYF.

Only a few counts were recorded for this clonotype. The V call is TRBV2, the J call TRBJ2-5; weak D call: TRBD2 (6 bases). This CDR3 is built from 14 residues. From germline, CDR1 is SNHLY and CDR2 FYNNEI. V dropped 7 bases and J dropped 4 bases, with 16 bases sitting between them. The CDR3 spells CASIRPSGLETQYF. In DNA form, the CDR3 reads TGTGCCAGCATCCGCCCGAGCGGGTTAGAGACCCAGTACTTC.

This rearrangement joins TRBV20-1 to TRBJ2-3; D is possibly TRBD2 (5 bases). The ends were cut back, 5 bases at V and 3 bases at J, with 15 bases in the middle. Per germline, CDR1 DFQATT and CDR2 SNEGSKA (reference sequence). The CDR3 covers 14 residues. In DNA, the CDR3 is TGCAGTGCTTTGAGGAGCGGTTTGACAGATACGCAGTATTTT. Translating gives CSALRSGLTDTQYF.